This T cell receptor beta chain was sequenced during a study of vaccination effects on CD4 cells after COVID-19. Once cultured for about 9 days, the cells underwent separation to obtain CD4+ T cells. In regard to this clone: Its antigen is not known.

The method was immunoSEQ multiplex PCR; TCRdb's version includes in-frame clones alone and lacks a portion of them. The top ten clones hold roughly 25% of a sample with tens of thousands of clones, approximately 72% of them seen once. The sequenced sample was CD4+ T cells from PBMCs cultured without peptide, obtained before COVID-19 vaccination. The clonotype comes from a human donor who had a prior SARS-CoV-2 infection.

The CDR3 reads CASSIQEGEGGYTF. The DNA of the CDR3 is TGTGCCAGCAGCATTCAGGAGGGGGAGGGTGGCTACACCTTC. The chain links TRBV2 to TRBJ1-2; perhaps TRBD1 as D (6 bases). V gave up 6 bases and J gave up 7 bases, with 18 bases separating them. The CDR3 is made up of 14 amino acids. Per the germline V gene, CDR1 is SNHLY and CDR2 is FYNNEI.